The subject of this entry is one T cell receptor (beta chain). What it recognizes is unknown. These data come from a study of post-analysis software for immune sequencing data. Findings and caveats of the study: Five TRBV segments, TRBV5-6, TRBV5-1 and TRBV20-1 among them, were found more frequent in patients than controls.

Unique molecular identifiers were built into the TCR beta cDNA libraries. The T cell input of roughly 0.95 to 10 million gave a few hundred thousand cDNA molecules. TCRdb fed the PCR reads into MiXCR, producing one record per CDR3 protein. The sample lists about 430,000 distinct CDR3 sequences; roughly 40% were seen once. CDR3 length: 15 residues. Germline CDR1 is SGHVS and CDR2 is FQNEAQ. The V gene lost 8 bases and the J gene lost 0 bases, with 16 bases spanning the gap. The sequence came from a girl aged 2-9 years with multiple sclerosis. The chain employs TRBV7-8 and TRBJ1-1, with D maybe TRBD1 (5 bases). The sample consisted of blood. CDR3 sequence reads: CASGTRVVMNTEAFF. Here the CDR3 DNA reads TGTGCCAGCGGGACCAGGGTAGTCATGAACACTGAAGCTTTCTTT.